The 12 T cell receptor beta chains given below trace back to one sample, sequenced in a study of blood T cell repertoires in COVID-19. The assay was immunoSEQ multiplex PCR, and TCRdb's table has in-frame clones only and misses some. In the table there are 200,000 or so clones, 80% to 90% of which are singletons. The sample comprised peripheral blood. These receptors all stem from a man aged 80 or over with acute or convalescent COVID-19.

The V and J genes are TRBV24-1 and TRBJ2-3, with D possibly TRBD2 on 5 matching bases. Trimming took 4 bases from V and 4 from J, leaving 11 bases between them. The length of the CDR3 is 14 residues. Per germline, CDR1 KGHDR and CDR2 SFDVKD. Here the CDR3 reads CATSDRGQSDTQYF. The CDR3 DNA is TGTGCCACCAGTGACCGAGGGCAGTCAGATACGCAGTATTTT.

CDR3 DNA sequence: TGTGCCTGGAGTACCGGGTTTAATCAGCCCCAGCATTTT. It specifies CAWSTGFNQPQHF. J is TRBJ1-5 and V is TRBV30; D gene ambiguous. Germline CDR1 reads GTSNPN; CDR2 reads SVGIG (reference sequence). The CDR3 runs 13 residues. Trimming pared 2 bases from V and 4 bases from J, leaving 9 bases between.

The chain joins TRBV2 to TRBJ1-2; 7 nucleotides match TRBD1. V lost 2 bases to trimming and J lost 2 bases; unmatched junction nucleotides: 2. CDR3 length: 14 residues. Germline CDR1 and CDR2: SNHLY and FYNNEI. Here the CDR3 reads CASSERGQNYGYTF. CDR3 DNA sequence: TGTGCCAGCAGTGAACGGGGACAGAACTATGGCTACACCTTC. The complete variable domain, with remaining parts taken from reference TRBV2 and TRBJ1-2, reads EPEVTQTPSHQVTQMGQEVILRCVPISNHLYFYWYRQILGQKVEFLVSFYNNEISEKSEIFDDQFSVERPDGSNFTLKIRSTKLEDSAMYFCASSERGQNYGYTFGSGTRLTVV.

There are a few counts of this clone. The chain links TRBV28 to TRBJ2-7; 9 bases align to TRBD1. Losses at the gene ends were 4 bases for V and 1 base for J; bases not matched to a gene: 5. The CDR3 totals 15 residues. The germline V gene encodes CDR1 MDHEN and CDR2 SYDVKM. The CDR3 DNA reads TGTGCCAGCAGTTCCGCGGGACAGGGATCCTACGAGCAGTACTTC. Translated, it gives CASSSAGQGSYEQYF.

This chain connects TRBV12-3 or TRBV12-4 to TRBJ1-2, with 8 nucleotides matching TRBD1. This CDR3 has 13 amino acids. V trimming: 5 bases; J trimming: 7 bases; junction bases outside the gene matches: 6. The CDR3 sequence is CASSLHRGTGYTF. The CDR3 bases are TGTGCCAGCAGTCTACACAGGGGGACTGGCTACACCTTC.

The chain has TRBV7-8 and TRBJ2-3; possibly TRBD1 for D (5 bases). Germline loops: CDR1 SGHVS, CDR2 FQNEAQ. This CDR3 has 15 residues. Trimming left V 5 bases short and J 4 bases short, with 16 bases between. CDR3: CASSVSGWAADTQYF. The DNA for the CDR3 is TGTGCCAGCAGCGTATCAGGGTGGGCGGCAGATACGCAGTATTTT. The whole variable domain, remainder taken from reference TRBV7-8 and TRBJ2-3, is GAGVSQSPRYKVAKRGQDVALRCDPISGHVSLFWYQQALGQGPEFLTYFQNEAQLDKSGLPSDRFFAERPEGSVSTLKIQRTQQEDSAVYLCASSVSGWAADTQYFGPGTRLTVL.

CDR3 coding DNA: TGTGCCAGCGGGACCTCTACAGGGGGGACTGAAGCTTTCTTT. Translated: CASGTSTGGTEAFF. The V and J genes are TRBV6-5 and TRBJ1-1; 8 positions agree with TRBD1. J gave up 5 bases and V 8 bases, and 10 bases lay outside the gene matches. The CDR3 runs 14 residues. Germline CDR1 reads MNHEY; CDR2 reads SVGAGI.

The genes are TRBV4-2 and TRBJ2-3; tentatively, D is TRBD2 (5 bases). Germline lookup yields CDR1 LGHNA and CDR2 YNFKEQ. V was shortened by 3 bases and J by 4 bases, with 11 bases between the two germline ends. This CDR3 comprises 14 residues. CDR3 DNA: TGTGCCAGCAGCCAGGGAGAGGCCGCAGATACGCAGTATTTT. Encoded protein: CASSQGEAADTQYF.

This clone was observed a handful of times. The CDR3 region is CASSGGTGRSPLHF. DNA for the CDR3: TGCGCCAGCAGCGGTGGGACAGGGCGTTCACCCCTCCACTTT. V usage is TRBV5-1 and J usage is TRBJ1-6; TRBD1 matches 9 bases. The CDR3 is made up of 14 amino acids. With V trimmed by 4 bases and J by 9 bases, 5 bases remained unmatched. Germline CDR1 is SGHRS and CDR2 is YFSETQ.

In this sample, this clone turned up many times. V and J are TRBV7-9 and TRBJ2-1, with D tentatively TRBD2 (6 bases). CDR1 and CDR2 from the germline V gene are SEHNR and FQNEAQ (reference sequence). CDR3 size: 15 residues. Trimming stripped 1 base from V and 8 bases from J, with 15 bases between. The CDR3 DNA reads TGTGCCAGCAGCTTAGTCCTAGCGACGCACGATGAGCAGTTCTTC. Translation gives CASSLVLATHDEQFF.

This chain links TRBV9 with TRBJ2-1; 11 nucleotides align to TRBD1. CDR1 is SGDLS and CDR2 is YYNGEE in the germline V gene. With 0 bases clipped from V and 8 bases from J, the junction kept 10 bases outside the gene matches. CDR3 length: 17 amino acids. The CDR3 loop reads CASSVEVTGTGGYEQFF. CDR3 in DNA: TGTGCCAGCAGCGTAGAGGTTACCGGGACAGGGGGATATGAGCAGTTCTTC. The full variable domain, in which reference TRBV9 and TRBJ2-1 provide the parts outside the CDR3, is DSGVTQTPKHLITATGQRVTLRCSPRSGDLSVYWYQQSLDQGLQFLIQYYNGEERAKGNILERFSAQQFPDLHSELNLSSLELGDSALYFCASSVEVTGTGGYEQFFGPGTRLTVL.

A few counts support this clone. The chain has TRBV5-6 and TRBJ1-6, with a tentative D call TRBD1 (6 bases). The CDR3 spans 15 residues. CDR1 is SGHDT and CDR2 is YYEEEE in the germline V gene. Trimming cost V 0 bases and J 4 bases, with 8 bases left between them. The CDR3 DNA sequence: TGTGCCAGCAGCTTGGGGCAGGGGTATAATTCACCCCTCCACTTT. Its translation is CASSLGQGYNSPLHF.